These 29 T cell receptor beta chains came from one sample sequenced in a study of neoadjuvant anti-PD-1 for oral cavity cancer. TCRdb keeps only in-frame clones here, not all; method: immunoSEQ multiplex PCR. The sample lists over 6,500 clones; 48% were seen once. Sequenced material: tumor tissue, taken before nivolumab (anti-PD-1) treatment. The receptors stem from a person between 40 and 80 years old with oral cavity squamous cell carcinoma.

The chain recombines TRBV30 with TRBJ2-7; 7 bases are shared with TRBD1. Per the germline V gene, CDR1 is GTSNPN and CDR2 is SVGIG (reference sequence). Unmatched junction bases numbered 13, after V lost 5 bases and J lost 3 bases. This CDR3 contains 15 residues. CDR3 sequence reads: CAWAQTGTANYEQYF. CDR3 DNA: TGTGCCTGGGCCCAGACCGGGACAGCCAACTACGAGCAGTACTTC.

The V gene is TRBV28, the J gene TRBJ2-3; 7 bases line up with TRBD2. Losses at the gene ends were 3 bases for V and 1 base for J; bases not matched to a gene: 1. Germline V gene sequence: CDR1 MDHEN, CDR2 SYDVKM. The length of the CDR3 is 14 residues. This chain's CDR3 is CASSFLAGTDTQYF. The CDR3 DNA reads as TGTGCCAGCAGTTTCCTAGCGGGCACAGATACGCAGTATTTT. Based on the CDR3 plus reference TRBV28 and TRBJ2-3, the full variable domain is DVKVTQSSRYLVKRTGEKVFLECVQDMDHENMFWYRQDPGLGLRLIYFSYDVKMKEKGDIPEGYSVSREKKERFSLILESASTNQTSMYLCASSFLAGTDTQYFGPGTRLTVL.

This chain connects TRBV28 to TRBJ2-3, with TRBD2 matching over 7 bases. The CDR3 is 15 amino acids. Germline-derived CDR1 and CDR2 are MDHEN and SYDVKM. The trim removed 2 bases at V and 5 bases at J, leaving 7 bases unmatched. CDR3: CASSLTRLAGDTQYF. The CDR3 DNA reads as TGTGCCAGCAGTTTAACCCGACTAGCCGGAGATACGCAGTATTTT.

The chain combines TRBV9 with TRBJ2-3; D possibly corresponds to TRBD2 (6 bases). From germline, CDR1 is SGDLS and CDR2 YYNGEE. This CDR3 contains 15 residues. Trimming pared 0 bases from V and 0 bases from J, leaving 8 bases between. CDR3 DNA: TGTGCCAGCAGCGTAGGGGGACTCAGCACAGATACGCAGTATTTT. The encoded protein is CASSVGGLSTDTQYF.

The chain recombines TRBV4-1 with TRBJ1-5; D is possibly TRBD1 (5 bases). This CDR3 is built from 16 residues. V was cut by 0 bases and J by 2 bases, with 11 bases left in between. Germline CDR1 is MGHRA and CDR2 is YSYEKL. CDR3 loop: CASSQDREVGNQPQHF. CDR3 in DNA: TGCGCCAGCAGCCAAGACAGGGAGGTGGGCAATCAGCCCCAGCATTTT.

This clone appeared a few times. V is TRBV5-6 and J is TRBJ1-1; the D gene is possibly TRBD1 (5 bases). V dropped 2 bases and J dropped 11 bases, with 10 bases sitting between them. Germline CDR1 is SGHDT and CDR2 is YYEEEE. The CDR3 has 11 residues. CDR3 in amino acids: CASSLEGSAFF. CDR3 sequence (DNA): TGTGCCAGCAGCTTAGAGGGGTCCGCTTTCTTT.

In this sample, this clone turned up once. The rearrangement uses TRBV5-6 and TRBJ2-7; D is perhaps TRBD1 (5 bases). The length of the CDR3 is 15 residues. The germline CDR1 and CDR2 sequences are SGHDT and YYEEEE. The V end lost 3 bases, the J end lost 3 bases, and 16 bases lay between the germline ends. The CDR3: CASSWYDSSDYEQYF. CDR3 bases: TGTGCCAGCAGCTGGTACGACAGTAGTGACTACGAGCAGTACTTC.

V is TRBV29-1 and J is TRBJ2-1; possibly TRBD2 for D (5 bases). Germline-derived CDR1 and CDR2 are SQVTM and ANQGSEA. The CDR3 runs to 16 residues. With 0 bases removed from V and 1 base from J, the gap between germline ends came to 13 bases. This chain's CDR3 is CSVEDSDRRSYNEQFF. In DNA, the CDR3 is TGCAGCGTTGAAGATAGCGACCGAAGGTCCTACAATGAGCAGTTCTTC.

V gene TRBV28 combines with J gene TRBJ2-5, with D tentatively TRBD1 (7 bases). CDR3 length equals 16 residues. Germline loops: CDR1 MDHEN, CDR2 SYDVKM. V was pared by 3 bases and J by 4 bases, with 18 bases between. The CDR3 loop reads CASSLGRGQEGETQYF. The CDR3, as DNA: TGTGCCAGCAGTTTGGGTAGGGGGCAGGAGGGAGAGACCCAGTACTTC.

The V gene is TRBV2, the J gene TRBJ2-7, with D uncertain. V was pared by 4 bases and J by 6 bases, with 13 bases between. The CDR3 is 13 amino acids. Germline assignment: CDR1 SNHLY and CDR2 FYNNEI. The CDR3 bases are TGTGCCAGCAGTGTCTCAGGTAACGGCGAGCAGTACTTC. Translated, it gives CASSVSGNGEQYF. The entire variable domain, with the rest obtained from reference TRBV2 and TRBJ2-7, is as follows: EPEVTQTPSHQVTQMGQEVILRCVPISNHLYFYWYRQILGQKVEFLVSFYNNEISEKSEIFDDQFSVERPDGSNFTLKIRSTKLEDSAMYFCASSVSGNGEQYFGPGTRLTVT.

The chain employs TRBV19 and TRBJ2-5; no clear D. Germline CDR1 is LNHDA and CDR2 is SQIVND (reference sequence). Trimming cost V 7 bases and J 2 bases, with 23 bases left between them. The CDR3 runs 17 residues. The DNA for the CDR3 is TGTGCCAGTACTCCGGGCGACGCTAGAATTACACAAGAGACCCAGTACTTC. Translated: CASTPGDARITQETQYF.

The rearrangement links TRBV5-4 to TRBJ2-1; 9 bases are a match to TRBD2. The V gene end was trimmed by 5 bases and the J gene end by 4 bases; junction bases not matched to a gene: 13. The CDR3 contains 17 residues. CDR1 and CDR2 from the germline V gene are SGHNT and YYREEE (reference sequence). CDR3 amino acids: CASSRGQSGRSYNEQFF. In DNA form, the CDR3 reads TGTGCCAGCAGTCGTGGGCAAAGCGGGAGGTCATACAATGAGCAGTTCTTC. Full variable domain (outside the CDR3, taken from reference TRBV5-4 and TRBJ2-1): ETGVTQSPTHLIKTRGQQVTLRCSSQSGHNTVSWYQQALGQGPQFIFQYYREEENGRGNFPPRFSGLQFPNYSSELNVNALELDDSALYLCASSRGQSGRSYNEQFFGPGTRLTVL.

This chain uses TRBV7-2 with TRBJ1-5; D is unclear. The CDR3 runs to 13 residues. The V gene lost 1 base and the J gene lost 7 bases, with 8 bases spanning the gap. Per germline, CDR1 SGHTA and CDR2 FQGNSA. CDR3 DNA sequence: TGTGCCAGCAGCTTAGACAGCGGCCAGCCCCAGCATTTT. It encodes CASSLDSGQPQHF.

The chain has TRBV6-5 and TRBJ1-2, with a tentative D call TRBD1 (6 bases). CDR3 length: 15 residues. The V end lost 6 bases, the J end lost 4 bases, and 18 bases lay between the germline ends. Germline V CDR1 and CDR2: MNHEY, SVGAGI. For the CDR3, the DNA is TGTGCCAGCAGCCAAGGGGGGAGGGTGGGCTATGGCTACACCTTC. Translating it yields CASSQGGRVGYGYTF.

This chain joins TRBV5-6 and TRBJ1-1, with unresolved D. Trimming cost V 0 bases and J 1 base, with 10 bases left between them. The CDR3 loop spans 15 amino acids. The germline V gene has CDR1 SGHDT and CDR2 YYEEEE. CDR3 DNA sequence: TGTGCCAGCAGCTTGGGAGCGTCGGGGAACACTGAAGCTTTCTTT. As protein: CASSLGASGNTEAFF.

CDR3 in amino acids: CATADRGYTGELFF. In DNA, the CDR3 is TGTGCCACCGCGGACAGGGGGTATACCGGGGAGCTGTTTTTT. The J gene is TRBJ2-2, the V gene TRBV28; 10 positions match TRBD1. CDR1 is MDHEN, CDR2 SYDVKM, per germline. The V segment lost 10 bases and the J segment 5 bases; nucleotides outside the gene matches: 7. The CDR3 totals 14 residues. Full variable domain (remainder filled in from reference TRBV28 and TRBJ2-2): DVKVTQSSRYLVKRTGEKVFLECVQDMDHENMFWYRQDPGLGLRLIYFSYDVKMKEKGDIPEGYSVSREKKERFSLILESASTNQTSMYLCATADRGYTGELFFGEGSRLTVL.

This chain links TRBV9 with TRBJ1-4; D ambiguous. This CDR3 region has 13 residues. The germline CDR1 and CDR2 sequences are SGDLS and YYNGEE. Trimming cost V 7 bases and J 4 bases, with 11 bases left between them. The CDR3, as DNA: TGTGCCAGCCAACCGCCCTATAATGAAAAACTGTTTTTT. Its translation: CASQPPYNEKLFF.

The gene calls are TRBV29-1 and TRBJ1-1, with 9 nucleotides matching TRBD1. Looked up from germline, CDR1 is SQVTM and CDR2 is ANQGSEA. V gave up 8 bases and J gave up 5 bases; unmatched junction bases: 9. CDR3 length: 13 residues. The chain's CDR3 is CSMRQGGTTEAFF. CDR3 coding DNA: TGCAGCATGAGACAGGGGGGGACAACTGAAGCTTTCTTT.

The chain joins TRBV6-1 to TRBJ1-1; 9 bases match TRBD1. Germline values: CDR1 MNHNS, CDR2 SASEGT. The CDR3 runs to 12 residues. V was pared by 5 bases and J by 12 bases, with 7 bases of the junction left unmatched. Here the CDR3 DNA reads TGTGCCAGCAGTTCGGACAGGGGTGCAACTTTCTTT. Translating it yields CASSSDRGATFF.

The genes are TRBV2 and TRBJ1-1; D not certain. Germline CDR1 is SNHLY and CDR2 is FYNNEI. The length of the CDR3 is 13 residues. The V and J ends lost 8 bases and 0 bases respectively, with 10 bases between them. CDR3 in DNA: TGTGCCAGCCTTTGGATCATGAACACTGAAGCTTTCTTT. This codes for CASLWIMNTEAFF.

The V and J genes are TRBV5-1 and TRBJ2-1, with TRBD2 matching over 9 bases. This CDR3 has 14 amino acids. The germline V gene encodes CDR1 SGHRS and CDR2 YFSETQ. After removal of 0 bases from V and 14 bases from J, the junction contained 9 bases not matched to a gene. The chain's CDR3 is CASSLGGLARIKFF. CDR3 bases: TGCGCCAGCAGCTTGGGCGGACTAGCGAGAATTAAGTTCTTC.

The CDR3 spells CASRGGDFSTEQFF. The CDR3 DNA follows: TGTGCCAGCAGAGGAGGGGACTTCAGCACTGAGCAGTTCTTC. The J gene is TRBJ2-1, the V gene TRBV5-4, with D perhaps TRBD2 (6 bases). The germline V gene has CDR1 SGHNT and CDR2 YYREEE (reference sequence). Trimming removed 5 bases from V and 9 bases from J, with 18 bases in between. The CDR3 contains 14 residues.

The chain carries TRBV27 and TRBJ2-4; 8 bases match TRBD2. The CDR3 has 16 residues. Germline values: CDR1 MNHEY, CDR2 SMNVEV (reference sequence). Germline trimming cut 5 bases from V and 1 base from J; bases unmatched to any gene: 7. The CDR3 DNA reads TGTGCCAGCAGTCAGACGGGAGGGCGGGCCAAAAACATTCAGTACTTC. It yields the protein CASSQTGGRAKNIQYF.

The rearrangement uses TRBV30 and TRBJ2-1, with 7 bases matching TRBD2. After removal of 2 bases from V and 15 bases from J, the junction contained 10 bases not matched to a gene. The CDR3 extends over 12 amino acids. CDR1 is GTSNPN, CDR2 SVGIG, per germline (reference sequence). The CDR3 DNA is TGTGCCTGGAGTTGGCGCGGGAGAGCATGGTTCTTC. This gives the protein CAWSWRGRAWFF.

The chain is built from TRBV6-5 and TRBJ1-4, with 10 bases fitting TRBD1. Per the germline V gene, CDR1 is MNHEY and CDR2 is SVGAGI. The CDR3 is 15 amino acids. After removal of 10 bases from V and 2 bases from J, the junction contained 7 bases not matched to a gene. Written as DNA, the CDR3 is TGTGCCATCGGGACAGGGGTGGCGACTAATGAAAAACTGTTTTTT. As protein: CAIGTGVATNEKLFF.

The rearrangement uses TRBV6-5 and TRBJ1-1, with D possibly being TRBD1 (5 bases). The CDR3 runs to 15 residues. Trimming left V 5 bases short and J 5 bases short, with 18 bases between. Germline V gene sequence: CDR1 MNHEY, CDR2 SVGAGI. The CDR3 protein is CASSPTPGGKTEAFF. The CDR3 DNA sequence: TGTGCCAGCAGTCCCACCCCGGGGGGAAAGACTGAAGCTTTCTTT.

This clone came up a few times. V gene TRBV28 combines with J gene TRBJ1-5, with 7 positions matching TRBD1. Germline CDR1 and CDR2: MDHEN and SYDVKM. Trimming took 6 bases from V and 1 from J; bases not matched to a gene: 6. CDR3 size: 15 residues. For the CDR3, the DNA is TGTGCCAGCAGGGAAGGGACAGTAAGCAATCAGCCCCAGCATTTT. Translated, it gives CASREGTVSNQPQHF.

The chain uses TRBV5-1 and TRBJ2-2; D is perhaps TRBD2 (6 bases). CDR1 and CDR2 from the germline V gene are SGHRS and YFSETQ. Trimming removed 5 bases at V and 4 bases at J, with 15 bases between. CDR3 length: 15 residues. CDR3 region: CASSPPRERTGELFF. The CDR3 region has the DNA TGCGCCAGCAGTCCCCCGCGGGAACGCACCGGGGAGCTGTTTTTT.

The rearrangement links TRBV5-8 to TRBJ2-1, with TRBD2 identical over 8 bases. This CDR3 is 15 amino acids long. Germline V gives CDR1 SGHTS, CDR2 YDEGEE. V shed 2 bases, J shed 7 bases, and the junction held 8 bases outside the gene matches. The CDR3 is CASSFSSGSRNEQFF. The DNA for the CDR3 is TGTGCCAGCAGCTTTTCAAGCGGGAGTAGAAATGAGCAGTTCTTC.